The 26 T cell receptor beta chains given below trace back to one sample, sequenced in a study of T cell repertoires in cytomegalovirus infection. TCRdb fed the reads into MiXCR, producing one record per CDR3 protein. The table includes roughly 500,000 distinct CDR3 sequences, approximately 15% detected once. The sequencing input was CD8+ T cells from PBMCs. Receptors originate from a human donor in good health (CMV status not recorded). Some clones in this sample may be carry-over from other donors' samples.

This clonotype showed up many times. The rearrangement joins TRBV10-3 to TRBJ2-2; D gene unclear. The V end lost 5 bases, the J end lost 3 bases, and 10 bases lay between the germline ends. The CDR3 has 14 amino acids. Germline-derived CDR1 and CDR2 are ENHRY and SYGVKD. The CDR3: CAISPVWDTGELFF. DNA for the CDR3: TGTGCCATCAGTCCGGTTTGGGACACCGGGGAGCTGTTTTTT.

This clonotype has a count of ten or more. The chain couples TRBV6-4 to TRBJ2-1, with 9 bases aligning to TRBD2. The CDR3 consists of 16 residues. The junction had 7 bases not matched to a gene; V was cut back by 3 bases and J by 4 bases. Germline V gene data show CDR1 as MRHNA and CDR2 as SNTAGT. CDR3 nucleotides: TGTGCCAGCAGTGAACTAGCGGGTTCGGGTTACAATGAGCAGTTCTTC. Residues: CASSELAGSGYNEQFF.

This chain's CDR3 is CASSRPPGLQELNSPLHF. DNA of the CDR3: TGTGCCAGCAGCCGCCCCCCGGGGCTGCAGGAGTTAAATTCACCCCTCCACTTT. The chain couples TRBV28 to TRBJ1-6, with D maybe TRBD1 (5 bases). CDR1 is MDHEN and CDR2 is SYDVKM in the germline V gene. Trimming took 6 bases from V and 7 from J, leaving 25 bases between them. The CDR3 is 18 amino acids.

This clonotype was recorded many times. V gene TRBV5-4 combines with J gene TRBJ1-2; perhaps TRBD1 as D (5 bases). The CDR3 runs 14 residues. V was pared by 3 bases and J by 2 bases, with 11 bases between. CDR1 and CDR2 from the germline V gene are SGHNT and YYREEE (reference sequence). CDR3 DNA sequence: TGTGCCAGCAGCTGGGGGGACGGAAACTATGGCTACACCTTC. This translates into CASSWGDGNYGYTF.

This sequence joins TRBV11-3 and TRBJ2-1, with 9 bases that match TRBD1. V shed 6 bases and J 7 bases; nucleotides not matched to a gene: 13. The CDR3 covers 16 residues. The germline V gene encodes CDR1 SGHNT and CDR2 YENEEA. CDR3 sequence reads: CASRGQGRDVVNEQFF. CDR3 nucleotides: TGTGCCAGCAGGGGACAGGGTAGGGACGTTGTGAATGAGCAGTTCTTC.

This clonotype was seen repeatedly, ten times or more. V gene TRBV2 combines with J gene TRBJ2-1, with TRBD2 matching over 9 bases. The CDR3 contains 15 residues. Unmatched junction bases numbered 5, after V lost 0 bases and J lost 8 bases. Germline CDR1 SNHLY, CDR2 FYNNEI. The CDR3 is CASSEAGLAGDEQFF. The CDR3 region has the DNA TGTGCCAGCAGTGAAGCGGGACTAGCAGGGGATGAGCAGTTCTTC.

This clonotype was recorded many times. Here the CDR3 reads CASSLGGGDQPQHF. CDR3 bases: TGTGCCAGCAGCTTAGGGGGAGGTGATCAGCCCCAGCATTTT. The rearrangement links TRBV7-8 to TRBJ1-5; D unresolved. V lost 1 base and J lost 5, with 9 bases in between. CDR3 size: 14 residues. The germline V gene has CDR1 SGHVS and CDR2 FQNEAQ.

The chain is built from TRBV11-1 and TRBJ1-1, with D possibly being TRBD1 (6 bases). Trimming pared 2 bases from V and 6 bases from J, leaving 13 bases between. Looked up from germline, CDR1 is SGHAT and CDR2 is FQDESV (reference sequence). The CDR3 is 14 residues long. The CDR3 DNA reads TGTGCCAGCAGCTTACCGGGGGCGGGAGCTGAAGCTTTCTTT. Translation: CASSLPGAGAEAFF.

This clonotype has a count of ten or more. The rearrangement links TRBV27 to TRBJ2-7; 8 nucleotides align to TRBD2. Unmatched junction bases numbered 7, after V lost 5 bases and J lost 4 bases. There are 14 residues in the CDR3. Germline V gene lookup returns CDR1 MNHEY and CDR2 SMNVEV (reference sequence). In nucleotides, the CDR3 is TGTGCCAGCAGTCTGAGCGGGAGTGGATACGAGCAGTACTTC. Protein product: CASSLSGSGYEQYF.

A word on this clonotype: A much larger clone lies one base from this, so it may be a read error. The rearrangement links TRBV10-1 to TRBJ1-1; D call uncertain. This CDR3 has 15 amino acids. The V gene's germline CDR1 is WNHNN and CDR2 SYGVQD (reference sequence). The CDR3 is CSSPPEWGRDTEAFF. CDR3 in DNA: TGCTCCAGCCCTCCGGAATGGGGTCGGGACACTGAAGCTTTCTTT.

This clonotype was found many times. This chain connects TRBV6-1 to TRBJ2-5; D is uncertain. Trimming took off 7 bases at V and 5 bases at J, with 5 bases between the two ends. Germline V lookup: CDR1 MNHNS, CDR2 SASEGT. The CDR3 consists of 10 residues. The CDR3 protein is CASTWETQYF. The DNA for the CDR3 is TGTGCCAGCACCTGGGAGACCCAGTACTTC.

The chain joins TRBV24-1 to TRBJ2-7; 7 nucleotides align to TRBD1. CDR3 length: 13 amino acids. CDR1 and CDR2 from the germline V gene are KGHDR and SFDVKD. V lost 7 bases and J lost 0; bases outside the gene matches: 2. The chain's CDR3 is CATRQGSSYEQYF. The CDR3 coding sequence is TGTGCCACCAGACAGGGGAGCTCCTACGAGCAGTACTTC.

In the case of this clonotype: This may come from a read error, since a much larger clone is one base off. The rearrangement joins TRBV27 to TRBJ2-7; D is ambiguous. V was cut by 8 bases and J by 1 base, with 18 bases left in between. This CDR3 is 15 amino acids long. In germline, CDR1 is MNHEY, CDR2 SMNVEV (reference sequence). CDR3 bases: TGTGCCAGCCGTCCATACCTAAACCCTTCCTACGAGCAGTACTTC. Its translation is CASRPYLNPSYEQYF.

This clonotype turned up a few times. The chain couples TRBV7-9 to TRBJ2-3; D unclear. CDR1 and CDR2 (germline): SEHNR, FQNEAQ (reference sequence). Deletions cut 7 bases from V and 1 base from J, with 15 bases between. The CDR3 consists of 15 residues. The CDR3: CASTYPPSGTDTQYF. CDR3 DNA: TGTGCCAGCACCTATCCACCGTCTGGCACAGATACGCAGTATTTT.

Many counts were recorded for this clonotype. This sequence joins TRBV6-5 and TRBJ1-2; 9 bases map to TRBD1. Germline CDR1 and CDR2: MNHEY and SVGAGI. The V gene end was trimmed by 2 bases and the J gene end by 4 bases; junction bases not matched to a gene: 5. This CDR3 contains 15 residues. This CDR3 reads CASSYTRGQGYGYTF. CDR3 sequence (DNA): TGTGCCAGCAGTTACACACGGGGACAGGGCTATGGCTACACCTTC.

This sequence joins TRBV9 and TRBJ2-7, with TRBD1 matching 9 bases. The CDR3 runs to 16 residues. After removal of 3 bases from V and 2 bases from J, the junction contained 9 bases not matched to a gene. Germline lookup yields CDR1 SGDLS and CDR2 YYNGEE. The CDR3 DNA follows: TGTGCCAGCAGCGGGGAGGACAGGGGACAACCCTACGAGCAGTACTTC. Protein product: CASSGEDRGQPYEQYF.

This chain joins TRBV6-1 and TRBJ2-3, with TRBD1 matching 8 bases. The V gene's germline CDR1 is MNHNS and CDR2 SASEGT. This CDR3 comprises 15 residues. After removal of 4 bases from V and 5 bases from J, the junction contained 8 bases not matched to a gene. This CDR3 reads CASSGRTGIGDTQYF. CDR3 bases: TGTGCCAGCAGTGGGCGGACAGGGATAGGAGATACGCAGTATTTT.

The gene calls are TRBV29-1 and TRBJ1-1, with a possible D match to TRBD1 (6 bases). V was trimmed by 6 bases and J by 3 bases, leaving 14 bases between them. This CDR3 is built from 13 residues. Germline loops: CDR1 SQVTM, CDR2 ANQGSEA. The CDR3 sequence is CSVRGGGDTEAFF. CDR3 coding DNA: TGCAGCGTGAGGGGGGGAGGGGACACTGAAGCTTTCTTT.

This clonotype was counted many times. V and J are TRBV6-5 and TRBJ1-1; D ambiguous. V was clipped by 2 bases and J by 1 base, with 5 bases between them. From germline, CDR1 is MNHEY and CDR2 SVGAGI. The CDR3 has 13 amino acids. The CDR3 DNA follows: TGTGCCAGCAGTTACGCCCCGAACACTGAAGCTTTCTTT. This translates into CASSYAPNTEAFF.

This clonotype was counted at least ten times. The chain uses TRBV7-6 and TRBJ1-1, with TRBD1 identical over 11 bases. There are 16 residues in the CDR3. Germline V gene data show CDR1 as SGHVS and CDR2 as FNYEAQ. With V trimmed by 5 bases and J by 3 bases, 8 bases remained unmatched. In DNA form, the CDR3 reads TGTGCCAGCAGCACCGGACAGGGGGCAAGGTACACTGAAGCTTTCTTT. It codes for CASSTGQGARYTEAFF.

This clonotype was detected ten times or more. This chain joins TRBV10-2 and TRBJ2-1, with 9 bases lining up with TRBD2. J gave up 7 bases and V 7 bases, and 11 bases lay outside the gene matches. The CDR3 extends over 15 amino acids. Per germline, CDR1 WSHSY and CDR2 SAAADI. CDR3 residues: CASTLRGGAGNEQFF. For the CDR3, the DNA is TGCGCCAGCACCCTTCGCGGGGGGGCCGGGAATGAGCAGTTCTTC.

This clonotype was seen at least ten times. The chain uses TRBV7-9 and TRBJ1-3; D uncertain. The CDR3 has 14 amino acids. Germline V gives CDR1 SEHNR, CDR2 FQNEAQ (reference sequence). V gave up 5 bases and J gave up 1 base, with 9 bases separating them. The CDR3 region has the DNA TGTGCCAGCAGCCCAGGCCAATCTGGAAACACCATATATTTT. Translating gives CASSPGQSGNTIYF.

This rearrangement joins TRBV14 to TRBJ2-1, with D unresolved. The CDR3 consists of 12 residues. Trimming cost V 4 bases and J 10 bases, with 11 bases left between them. The germline gives CDR1 SGHDN, CDR2 FVKESK. The CDR3 region has the DNA TGTGCCAGCAGCCGCGAGGCCTACGAGCAGTTCTTC. It yields the protein CASSREAYEQFF. Drawing the rest from reference TRBV14 and TRBJ2-1, the complete variable domain is EAGVTQFPSHSVIEKGQTVTLRCDPISGHDNLYWYRRVMGKEIKFLLHFVKESKQDESGMPNNRFLAERTGGTYSTLKVQPAELEDSGVYFCASSREAYEQFFGPGTRLTVL.

This clonotype turned up a few times. The chain has TRBV6-4 and TRBJ1-1; 7 bases match TRBD1. The J segment lost 8 bases and the V segment lost 2 bases, leaving 5 bases of the junction unmatched. The CDR3 consists of 13 residues. Germline loops: CDR1 MRHNA, CDR2 SNTAGT. The CDR3: CASSDGTADEAFF. The CDR3 DNA is TGTGCCAGCAGTGACGGGACAGCCGACGAAGCTTTCTTT.

The rearrangement joins TRBV29-1 to TRBJ1-2; D possibly corresponds to TRBD1 (6 bases). Germline CDR1 SQVTM, CDR2 ANQGSEA. Deletions cut 7 bases from V and 0 bases from J, with 15 bases between. The CDR3 loop spans 14 amino acids. CDR3 loop: CSAKGDSANYGYTF. The CDR3 nucleotides read TGCAGCGCCAAGGGGGACTCCGCTAACTATGGCTACACCTTC. Filled out from reference TRBV29-1 and TRBJ1-2, the complete variable domain reads SAVISQKPSRDICQRGTSLTIQCQVDSQVTMMFWYRQQPGQSLTLIATANQGSEATYESGFVIDKFPISRPNLTFSTLTVSNMSPEDSSIYLCSAKGDSANYGYTFGSGTRLTVV.

The table lists this clonotype with a few counts. The chain recombines TRBV19 with TRBJ2-5; 8 bases line up with TRBD2. Germline CDR1 and CDR2: LNHDA and SQIVND (reference sequence). V gave up 0 bases and J gave up 2 bases; unmatched junction bases: 5. This CDR3 contains 16 residues. DNA of the CDR3: TGTGCCAGTAGTATAGAACTAGCGGAAATTCAAGAGACCCAGTACTTC. It translates to CASSIELAEIQETQYF.